This is a list of T cell receptor beta chains from one sample in a study of neurological immune-mediated disorders. TCRdb analysed the 5' RACE reads with MiXCR anew, one entry per CDR3 protein. Here the sample spans approximately 60,000 distinct CDR3 sequences, roughly 3.7% being singletons. Sequenced sample: PBMCs. Every receptor here comes from a man aged 45-65 years with multiple sclerosis. The CDR3 runs from the conserved cysteine through the conserved F or W. D genes are given only for firm matches. Only some rows state a clone size, as once, few, many or a class for expanded clones.

j_gene | abundance | d_gene | v_gene | CDR3nt | CDR3aa
TRBJ1-2 | - | TRBD1 | TRBV7-2 | TGTGCCAGCAGCTTAATCGGACAGGGAGGCTATGGCTACACCTTC | CASSLIGQGGYGYTF
TRBJ2-3 | - | - | TRBV10-3 | TGTGCCATCAGTGGATACGACACAGATACGCAGTATTTT | CAISGYDTDTQYF
TRBJ1-1 | many | TRBD1 | TRBV5-1 | TGCGCCAGCAGCCTCCAGGGGGGGAACACTGAAGCTTTCTTT | CASSLQGGNTEAFF
TRBJ1-5 | many | - | TRBV20-1 | TGCAGTGCTATACAGAACAATCAGCCCCAGCATTTT | CSAIQNNQPQHF
TRBJ1-2 | many | - | TRBV20-1 | TGCAGTGCTAGGGAGGACGGCGTAGGCTATGGCTACACCTTC | CSAREDGVGYGYTF
TRBJ2-5 | many | - | TRBV5-1 | TGCGCCAGCAGCGTCACCCCCTCGGCGGGGGCAGAGACCCAGTACTTC | CASSVTPSAGAETQYF
TRBJ2-1 | many | TRBD1 | TRBV25-1 | TGTGCCAGCCGACAGGGGGGCACCTACAATGAGCAGTTCTTC | CASRQGGTYNEQFF
TRBJ2-1 | many | - | TRBV6-2/TRBV6-3 | TGTGCCACCCGGCCACAGTACAATGAGCAGTTCTTC | CATRPQYNEQFF
TRBJ1-5 | many | TRBD1 | TRBV7-9 | TGTGCCAGCAGCTTCATACAGGGGACCTTGGGCAATCAGCCCCAGCATTTT | CASSFIQGTLGNQPQHF
TRBJ1-1 | - | TRBD1 | TRBV6-6 | TGTGCCAGCAGTTACCCCACAGGGGCGACTGAAGCTTTCTTT | CASSYPTGATEAFF
TRBJ1-2 | many | - | TRBV12-3/TRBV12-4 | TGTGCCAGCAGTTTCGTAACCCAGAGTCAGGACTATGGCTACACCTTC | CASSFVTQSQDYGYTF
TRBJ1-6 | many | TRBD1 | TRBV6-5 | TGTGCCAGCAGTTACTCGAACAGGGGTAATTCACCCCTCAACTTT | CASSYSNRGNSPLNF
TRBJ2-1 | many | - | TRBV29-1 | TGCAGCGTCAGACGGTACAATGAGCAGTTCTTC | CSVRRYNEQFF
TRBJ2-2 | many | - | TRBV6-5 | TGTGCCAGATTGAGTAGGGGGAACACCGGGGAGCTGTTTTTT | CARLSRGNTGELFF
TRBJ2-2 | many | - | TRBV12-3/TRBV12-4 | TGTGCCAGCAGGTTGGCGGGGATGGGCACCGGGGAGCTGTTTTTT | CASRLAGMGTGELFF
TRBJ2-5 | many | - | TRBV19 | TGTGCCAGTAGTAGGGGCAGGGGCGCCTACCAAGAGACCCAGTACTTC | CASSRGRGAYQETQYF
TRBJ2-5 | many | TRBD2 | TRBV5-5 | TGTGCCAGCAGCCTATCCGGGGGGGGAGGCCAAGAGACCCAGTACTTC | CASSLSGGGGQETQYF
TRBJ1-6 | few | - | TRBV20-1 | TGCAGTGCTAGAGAGACATCAAATTCACCCCTCAACTTT | CSARETSNSPLNF
TRBJ1-2 | many | TRBD1 | TRBV7-9 | TGTGCCAGCAGCTCTACAGGGGTCGGCTACACCTTC | CASSSTGVGYTF
TRBJ2-3 | - | - | TRBV29-1 | TGCAGCGTTGGTCCCAGGATCACAGATACGCAGTATTTT | CSVGPRITDTQYF
TRBJ2-3 | many | - | TRBV27 | TGTGCCAGCAGTTTATGGAGTTCCGATACGCAGTATTTT | CASSLWSSDTQYF
TRBJ2-2 | many | - | TRBV24-1 | TGTGCCACCAGTGTAATCGGGGAGCTGTTTTTT | CATSVIGELFF
TRBJ1-2 | many | - | TRBV4-2 | TGTGCCAGCAGCCAAGATAGGGCAGGGGACGGCTACACCTTC | CASSQDRAGDGYTF
TRBJ2-4 | - | - | TRBV20-1 | TGCAGTGCTAGAGATAGGAAAAGGGGCGGTCAGAGCAAAAAAATTCAGTACTTC | CSARDRKRGGQSKKIQYF